This T cell receptor beta chain was obtained from a study of T-cell reconstitution after alpha-beta-depleted transplantation in children. This clonotype showed up many times. Germline CDR1 DFQATT, CDR2 SNEGSKA (reference sequence). After removal of 8 bases from V and 0 bases from J, the junction contained 5 bases not matched to a gene. This CDR3 has 13 amino acids. Construction of the TCRbeta library involved unique molecular identifiers. TCRdb passed the PCR reads through MiXCR, listing each CDR3 protein once. The data hold fewer than 120,000 distinct CDR3 sequences, with about 9.3% observed a single time.

The receptor comes from a human donor who donated a stem cell graft to a child with acute lymphoblastic leukemia. Sequencing was performed on PBMCs from the stem cell graft donor, taken from the stem cell graft. The chain joins TRBV20-1 to TRBJ2-3; 7 positions match TRBD2. The chain's CDR3 is CSSRGVSTDTQYF. CDR3 DNA: TGCAGTTCCCGGGGGGTAAGCACAGATACGCAGTATTTT.